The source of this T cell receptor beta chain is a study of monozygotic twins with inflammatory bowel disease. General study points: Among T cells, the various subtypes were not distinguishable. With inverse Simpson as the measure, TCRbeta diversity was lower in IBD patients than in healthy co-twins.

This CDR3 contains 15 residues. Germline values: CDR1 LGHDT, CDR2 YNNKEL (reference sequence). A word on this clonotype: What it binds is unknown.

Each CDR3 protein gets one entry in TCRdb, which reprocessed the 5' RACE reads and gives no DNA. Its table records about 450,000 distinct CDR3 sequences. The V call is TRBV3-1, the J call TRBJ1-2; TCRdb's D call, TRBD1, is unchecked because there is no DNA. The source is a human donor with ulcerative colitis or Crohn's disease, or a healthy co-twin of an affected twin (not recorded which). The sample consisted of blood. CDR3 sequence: CASSLGAANPRGYTF. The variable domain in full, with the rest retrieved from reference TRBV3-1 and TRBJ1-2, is DTAVSQTPKYLVTQMGNDKSIKCEQNLGHDTMYWYKQDSKKFLKIMFSYNNKELIINETVPNRFSPKSPDKAHLNLHINSLELGDSAVYFCASSLGAANPRGYTFGSGTRLTVV.